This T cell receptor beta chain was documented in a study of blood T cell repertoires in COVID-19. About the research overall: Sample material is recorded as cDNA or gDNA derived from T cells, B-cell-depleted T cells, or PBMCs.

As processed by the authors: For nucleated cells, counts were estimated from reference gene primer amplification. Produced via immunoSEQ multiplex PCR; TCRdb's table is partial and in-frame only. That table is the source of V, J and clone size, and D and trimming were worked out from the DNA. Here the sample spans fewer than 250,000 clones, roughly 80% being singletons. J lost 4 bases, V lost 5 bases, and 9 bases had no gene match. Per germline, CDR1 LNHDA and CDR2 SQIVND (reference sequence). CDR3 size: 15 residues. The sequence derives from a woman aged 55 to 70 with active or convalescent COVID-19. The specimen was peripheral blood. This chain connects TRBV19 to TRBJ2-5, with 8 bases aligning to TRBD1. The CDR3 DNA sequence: TGTGCCAGTAGTGGGGGCAGGGGGCGCGGAGAGACCCAGTACTTC. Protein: CASSGGRGRGETQYF.